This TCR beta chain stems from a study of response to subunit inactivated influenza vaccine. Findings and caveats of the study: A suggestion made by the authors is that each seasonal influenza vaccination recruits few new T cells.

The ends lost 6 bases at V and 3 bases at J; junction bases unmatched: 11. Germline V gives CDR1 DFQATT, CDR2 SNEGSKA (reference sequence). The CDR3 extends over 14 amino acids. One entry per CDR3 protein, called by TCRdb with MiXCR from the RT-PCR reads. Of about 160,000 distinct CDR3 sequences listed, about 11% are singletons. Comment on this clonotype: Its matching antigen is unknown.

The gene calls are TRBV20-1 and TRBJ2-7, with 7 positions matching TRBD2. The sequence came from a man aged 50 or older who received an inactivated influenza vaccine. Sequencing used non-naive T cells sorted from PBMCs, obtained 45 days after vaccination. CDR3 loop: CSAGGSSGVYEQYF. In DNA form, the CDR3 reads TGCAGTGCGGGGGGTTCTAGCGGAGTCTACGAGCAGTACTTC.